This T cell receptor beta chain was sequenced for a study of beta chain features in type 1 diabetes. Study-wide results and caveats: Fewer insertions but more deletions were seen at VDJ junctions in type 1 diabetes patients. For cells with high TCR expression, cDNA sequencing could yield over-representation. Among patients with Type 1 diabetes, TCRB CDR3s were moderately but significantly shorter in every one of the four CD4+ subsets.

This clone was detected a few times. No antigen is known for it. CD4+ naive, central memory, regulatory and stem cell-like memory cells were sorted via CD45RO/CCR7/CD25/CD127/CD95/CD27. Since all of the isolated RNA was reverse transcribed, expressed TCRB transcripts were what got sequenced. Only in-frame clones appear in the TCRdb table, and some are missing; sequencing was by immunoSEQ multiplex PCR. The sample includes roughly 730,000 clones, around an eighth of them seen just once. Germline V gene data show CDR1 as SGHNT and CDR2 as YENEEA. Trimming left V 5 bases short and J 5 bases short, with 10 bases between. The CDR3 runs 13 residues.

The J gene is TRBJ2-1, the V gene TRBV11-3; D is undetermined. Sequencing input: naive CD4+ T cells from blood. The source of this sequence is a man aged 18 to 30 with type 1 diabetes. In DNA, the CDR3 is TGTGCCAGCAGCCCAGTCTCTAACAATGAGCAGTTCTTC. Its translation is CASSPVSNNEQFF.